These 25 T cell receptor beta chains came from one sample sequenced in a study of graft-versus-host responses after intestinal transplantation. Profiling relied on immunoSEQ multiplex PCR, and the TCRdb table lists in-frame clones only, not all of them. The profile covers 8,000 to 11,000 clones, with roughly a third appearing a single time and roughly an eighth taken by the ten largest. The authors seeded around 200,000 CFSE-labeled responder cells together with around 200,000 irradiated stimulator cells tagged with violet dye. Sequencing used alloreactive CD8+ T cells from a mixed lymphocyte reaction culture, obtained before intestinal transplant. As to subset: CFSE-low proliferating T cells sorted from approximately six-day pre-transplant mixed lymphocyte reaction (GvH or HvG direction). The receptors here all came from a human patient who received an intestinal transplant.

The chain combines TRBV7-9 with TRBJ1-5; no reliable D call. The germline V gene encodes CDR1 SEHNR and CDR2 FQNEAQ (reference sequence). The CDR3 totals 14 residues. V was clipped by 5 bases and J by 5 bases, with 13 bases between them. The CDR3 is CASSLGGFDQPQHF. CDR3 DNA: TGTGCCAGCAGCCTCGGAGGGTTTGATCAGCCCCAGCATTTT.

The CDR3 DNA sequence: TGTGCCAGTAGTTTAGCGGGAGGCACATCCTACGAGCAGTACTTC. Amino acids: CASSLAGGTSYEQYF. The chain has TRBV19 and TRBJ2-7, with 10 bases fitting TRBD2. Germline CDR1 LNHDA, CDR2 SQIVND (reference sequence). The CDR3 is made up of 15 amino acids. Trimming took 5 bases from V and 1 from J; bases not matched to a gene: 5.

A few counts support this clone. The junction differs from germline at one of its ends, possibly a read error. The CDR3 loop is CASRDFTSTDTQYF. The CDR3 nucleotides are TGTGCCAGCAGGGACTTCACTAGCACAGATACGCAGTATTTT. The rearrangement joins TRBV6-4 to TRBJ2-3; tentatively, D is TRBD2 (5 bases). There are 14 residues in the CDR3. Germline values: CDR1 MRHNA, CDR2 SNTAGT.

The V and J genes are TRBV6-5 and TRBJ1-1; the D gene is possibly TRBD1 (5 bases). The V end was cut by 7 bases, the J end by 2 bases, with 11 bases between. CDR1 is MNHEY, CDR2 SVGAGI, per germline. There are 13 residues in the CDR3. The CDR3 sequence is CASTFRANTEAFF. The CDR3 region has the DNA TGTGCCAGCACCTTCAGGGCAAACACTGAAGCTTTCTTT.

The V and J genes are TRBV7-8 and TRBJ1-2; 7 nucleotides line up with TRBD1. This CDR3 has 16 amino acids. The V segment lost 5 bases and the J segment 3 bases; nucleotides outside the gene matches: 12. CDR1 is SGHVS, CDR2 FQNEAQ, per germline. The CDR3 DNA follows: TGTGCCAGCAGCCCAGAGGCCGGGGGACAGCACTATGGCTACACCTTC. It translates to CASSPEAGGQHYGYTF. The full variable domain, with the rest looked up from reference TRBV7-8 and TRBJ1-2, is GAGVSQSPRYKVAKRGQDVALRCDPISGHVSLFWYQQALGQGPEFLTYFQNEAQLDKSGLPSDRFFAERPEGSVSTLKIQRTQQEDSAVYLCASSPEAGGQHYGYTFGSGTRLTVV.

The V gene is TRBV7-8, the J gene TRBJ2-7, with 10 bases fitting TRBD1. With 5 bases clipped from V and 3 bases from J, the junction kept 7 bases outside the gene matches. This CDR3 has 15 residues. Germline CDR1 is SGHVS and CDR2 is FQNEAQ. Written as DNA, the CDR3 is TGTGCCAGCAGCCTCCCGGGACAGGGGATCTACGAGCAGTACTTC. It translates to CASSLPGQGIYEQYF.

The V call is TRBV18, the J call TRBJ2-4, with TRBD1 matching over 7 bases. Trimming at V came to 6 bases and at J to 9 bases, leaving 8 bases not matched to a gene. The CDR3 loop spans 13 amino acids. CDR1 KGHSH and CDR2 LQKENI come from the germline V gene. CDR3 bases: TGTGCCAGCTCCCCCGGACAGGTCAGCATTCAGTACTTC. This sequence encodes CASSPGQVSIQYF.

This clone was detected a few times. The V and J genes are TRBV28 and TRBJ1-2; tentatively, D is TRBD1 (6 bases). The CDR3 contains 13 residues. Trimming cost V 7 bases and J 5 bases, with 14 bases left between them. Germline V CDR1 and CDR2: MDHEN, SYDVKM. The CDR3 protein is CASTRGGLYGYTF. CDR3 DNA: TGTGCCAGCACGAGGGGGGGCTTATATGGCTACACCTTC.

V and J are TRBV27 and TRBJ2-1; TRBD1 matches at 9 bases. The CDR3 runs to 15 residues. CDR1 is MNHEY and CDR2 is SMNVEV in the germline V gene (reference sequence). Trimming removed 5 bases from V and 4 bases from J; junction bases left unmatched: 6. CDR3 amino acids: CASSLTGTGYNEQFF. Here the CDR3 DNA reads TGTGCCAGCAGTCTTACCGGGACAGGGTACAATGAGCAGTTCTTC.

This clone was detected a few times. This chain links TRBV29-1 with TRBJ2-2; unclear D gene. The germline gives CDR1 SQVTM, CDR2 ANQGSEA. The CDR3 covers 11 residues. Trimming left V 6 bases short and J 5 bases short, with 7 bases between. In DNA, the CDR3 is TGCAGCGTAGAGAAGACCGGGGAGCTGTTTTTT. Amino acid sequence: CSVEKTGELFF.

This clone appeared once. The J gene is TRBJ2-5, the V gene TRBV14, with 10 bases matching TRBD1. Trimming cost V 2 bases and J 5 bases; bases outside gene matches: 11. Germline V gene lookup returns CDR1 SGHDN and CDR2 FVKESK. The CDR3 totals 17 residues. The CDR3 loop is CASSQTYGTGVRETQYF. The CDR3 DNA is TGTGCCAGCAGCCAAACCTACGGGACAGGGGTTCGGGAGACCCAGTACTTC. Complete variable domain (other parts from reference TRBV14 and TRBJ2-5): EAGVTQFPSHSVIEKGQTVTLRCDPISGHDNLYWYRRVMGKEIKFLLHFVKESKQDESGMPNNRFLAERTGGTYSTLKVQPAELEDSGVYFCASSQTYGTGVRETQYFGPGTRLLVL.

This clone showed up just a few times. V is TRBV28 and J is TRBJ2-5, with TRBD2 identical over 9 bases. The DNA matches TRBJ2-7 better at its end, which makes the J call doubtful. There are 16 residues in the CDR3. Germline-derived CDR1 and CDR2 are MDHEN and SYDVKM. CDR3 coding DNA: TGTGCCAGCAGTTTAAGCTCAGCGGGGGGACCTTACGAGCAGTACTTC. It encodes CASSLSSAGGPYEQYF.

This clone occurred a few times. In nucleotides, the CDR3 is TGCGCCAGCAGCCAAGATCGTAGTGGGCTCTACGAGCAGTACTTC. It translates to CASSQDRSGLYEQYF. The chain couples TRBV4-1 to TRBJ2-7; D remains ambiguous. CDR1 MGHRA and CDR2 YSYEKL come from the germline V gene. The CDR3 has 15 residues. V was cut by 0 bases and J by 3 bases, with 12 bases left in between.

The chain links TRBV29-1 to TRBJ1-1, with TRBD1 as a possible D gene (6 bases). The CDR3 spans 14 residues. V was clipped by 5 bases and J by 2 bases, with 15 bases between them. CDR1 and CDR2 (germline): SQVTM, ANQGSEA. CDR3 region: CSVRTVDYNTEAFF. The CDR3 bases are TGCAGCGTTCGGACAGTCGATTACAACACTGAAGCTTTCTTT. The full variable domain, rest sourced from reference TRBV29-1 and TRBJ1-1, is SAVISQKPSRDICQRGTSLTIQCQVDSQVTMMFWYRQQPGQSLTLIATANQGSEATYESGFVIDKFPISRPNLTFSTLTVSNMSPEDSSIYLCSVRTVDYNTEAFFGQGTRLTVV.

The chain combines TRBV6-5 with TRBJ1-1, with 8 positions matching TRBD1. The CDR3 spans 13 residues. Germline V lookup: CDR1 MNHEY, CDR2 SVGAGI. The V and J ends lost 5 bases and 7 bases, in that order; junction bases with no gene match: 6. The CDR3 coding sequence is TGTGCCAGCAGTGGGACAGGACTAAGTGAAGCTTTCTTT. Its protein is CASSGTGLSEAFF.

This clone was seen more than once but under ten times. The identical CDR3 is also encoded by other nucleotide sequences in the sample. The chain links TRBV27 to TRBJ2-1, with 7 positions matching TRBD2. Looked up from germline, CDR1 is MNHEY and CDR2 is SMNVEV (reference sequence). The CDR3 runs 15 residues. After removal of 3 bases from V and 4 bases from J, the junction contained 6 bases not matched to a gene. The CDR3 DNA sequence: TGTGCCAGCAGTTTTGGGGGAGGGGATTACAATGAGCAGTTCTTC. Protein sequence: CASSFGGGDYNEQFF.

This clone was seen only once. The J gene is TRBJ1-1, the V gene TRBV7-3; D call uncertain. The germline gives CDR1 SGHTA, CDR2 FQGTGA. CDR3 size: 18 residues. With 5 bases removed from V and 3 bases from J, the gap between germline ends came to 25 bases. CDR3 nucleotides: TGTGCCAGCAGCCCTCACCGTGGGGAGGCGCGAAGGGACACTGAAGCTTTCTTT. Amino acids: CASSPHRGEARRDTEAFF.

The J gene is TRBJ2-7, the V gene TRBV27; a possible D gene is TRBD2 (5 bases). V was trimmed by 6 bases and J by 7 bases, leaving 16 bases between them. CDR1 is MNHEY, CDR2 SMNVEV, per germline (reference sequence). This CDR3 has 13 amino acids. CDR3 residues: CASSPTVPGEQYF. The CDR3 DNA reads as TGTGCCAGCAGCCCGACTGTCCCGGGGGAGCAGTACTTC.

The chain uses TRBV9 and TRBJ2-1; D unclear. The CDR3 covers 16 residues. Per the germline V gene, CDR1 is SGDLS and CDR2 is YYNGEE. Trimming removed 0 bases from V and 2 bases from J, with 12 bases in between. This chain's CDR3 is CASSVGPVGAYNEQFF. In DNA form, the CDR3 reads TGTGCCAGCAGCGTAGGCCCCGTGGGCGCCTACAATGAGCAGTTCTTC.

This clone appeared a few times. J is TRBJ2-7 and V is TRBV13, with D perhaps matching TRBD1 (6 bases). V was trimmed by 3 bases and J by 6 bases, leaving 15 bases between them. CDR1 is PRHDT, CDR2 FYEKMQ, per germline (reference sequence). The CDR3 has 14 residues. CDR3 coding DNA: TGTGCCAGCAGCTTGGGGGCCCTTGTGCGCGAGCAGTACTTC. Its protein is CASSLGALVREQYF.

The rearrangement links TRBV7-3 to TRBJ2-7; TRBD2 matches at 8 bases. CDR3 length: 15 residues. Germline V CDR1 and CDR2: SGHTA, FQGTGA. With 1 base clipped from V and 4 bases from J, the junction kept 6 bases outside the gene matches. CDR3 loop: CASSLNGGAGYEQYF. In DNA, the CDR3 is TGTGCCAGCAGCTTAAACGGGGGGGCCGGGTACGAGCAGTACTTC.

The chain combines TRBV10-3 with TRBJ1-1; tentatively, D is TRBD1 (5 bases). Per germline, CDR1 ENHRY and CDR2 SYGVKD. The CDR3 has 16 amino acids. Trimming pared 0 bases from V and 4 bases from J, leaving 15 bases between. In DNA form, the CDR3 reads TGTGCCATCAGTGAGTCTTTGTGGAGGGACGGCACTGAAGCTTTCTTT. This codes for CAISESLWRDGTEAFF.

V usage is TRBV5-8 and J usage is TRBJ1-1; 8 bases map to TRBD1. The V and J ends lost 2 bases and 5 bases, in that order; junction bases with no gene match: 8. The CDR3 contains 15 residues. The V gene's germline CDR1 is SGHTS and CDR2 YDEGEE. Written as DNA, the CDR3 is TGTGCCAGCAGCTTTAGTTTCAGGGGGCGAACTGAAGCTTTCTTT. Protein sequence: CASSFSFRGRTEAFF.

In its sample, this clone ranks as medium-sized (0.01 to 0.1%). The chain uses TRBV28 and TRBJ2-7; 9 nucleotides line up with TRBD1. V shed 3 bases and J 4 bases; nucleotides not matched to a gene: 7. The CDR3 length is 15 residues. Germline CDR1 MDHEN, CDR2 SYDVKM. CDR3 region: CASSFPGTGPYEQYF. CDR3 bases: TGTGCCAGCAGTTTCCCCGGGACAGGGCCTTACGAGCAGTACTTC. Looking up the rest from reference TRBV28 and TRBJ2-7 gives the full variable domain: DVKVTQSSRYLVKRTGEKVFLECVQDMDHENMFWYRQDPGLGLRLIYFSYDVKMKEKGDIPEGYSVSREKKERFSLILESASTNQTSMYLCASSFPGTGPYEQYFGPGTRLTVT.

This clone rates as medium-sized. The chain employs TRBV6-5 and TRBJ2-5; 9 bases align to TRBD2. V trimming: 3 bases; J trimming: 5 bases; junction bases outside the gene matches: 7. Germline V lookup: CDR1 MNHEY, CDR2 SVGAGI. The CDR3 has 15 amino acids. This chain's CDR3 is CASSYTGLAQETQYF. The DNA of the CDR3 is TGTGCCAGCAGTTATACAGGACTAGCGCAGGAGACCCAGTACTTC.